This TCR beta chain was captured in a study of blood T cell repertoires in COVID-19. Study-level background: The United States, Italy and Spain supplied acute and convalescent COVID-19 samples.

Using immunoSEQ multiplex PCR, the repertoire was profiled, and TCRdb retains in-frame clones only, with some absent. Of tens of thousands of clones in the sample, about 86% were seen once. Specimen: peripheral blood. The clonotype comes from an elderly woman in a cohort sampled during active or convalescent COVID-19.

CDR3 nucleotides: TGTGCCAGCAGCTTAGGACAGACCAACACTGAAGCTTTCTTT. Amino acids: CASSLGQTNTEAFF. The rearrangement joins TRBV7-8 to TRBJ1-1; the D gene is possibly TRBD1 (5 bases). V was pared by 1 base and J by 2 bases, with 8 bases between. The CDR3 length is 14 residues. The germline gives CDR1 SGHVS, CDR2 FQNEAQ.